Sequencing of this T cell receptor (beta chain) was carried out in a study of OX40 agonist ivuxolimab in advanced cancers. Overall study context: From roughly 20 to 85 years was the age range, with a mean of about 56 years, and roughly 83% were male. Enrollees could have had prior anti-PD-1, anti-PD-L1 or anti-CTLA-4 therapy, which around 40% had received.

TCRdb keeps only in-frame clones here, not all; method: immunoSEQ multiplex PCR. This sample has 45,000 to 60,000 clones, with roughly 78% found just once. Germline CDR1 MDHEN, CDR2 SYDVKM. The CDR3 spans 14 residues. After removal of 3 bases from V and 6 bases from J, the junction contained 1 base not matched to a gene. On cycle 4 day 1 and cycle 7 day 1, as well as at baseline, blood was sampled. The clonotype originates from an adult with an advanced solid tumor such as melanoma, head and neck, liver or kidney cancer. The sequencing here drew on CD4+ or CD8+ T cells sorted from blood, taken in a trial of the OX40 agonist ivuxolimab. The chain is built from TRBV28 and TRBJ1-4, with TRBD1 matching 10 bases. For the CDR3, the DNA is TGTGCCAGCAGTTTGGGGACAGGGGATGAAAAACTGTTTTTT. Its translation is CASSLGTGDEKLFF.